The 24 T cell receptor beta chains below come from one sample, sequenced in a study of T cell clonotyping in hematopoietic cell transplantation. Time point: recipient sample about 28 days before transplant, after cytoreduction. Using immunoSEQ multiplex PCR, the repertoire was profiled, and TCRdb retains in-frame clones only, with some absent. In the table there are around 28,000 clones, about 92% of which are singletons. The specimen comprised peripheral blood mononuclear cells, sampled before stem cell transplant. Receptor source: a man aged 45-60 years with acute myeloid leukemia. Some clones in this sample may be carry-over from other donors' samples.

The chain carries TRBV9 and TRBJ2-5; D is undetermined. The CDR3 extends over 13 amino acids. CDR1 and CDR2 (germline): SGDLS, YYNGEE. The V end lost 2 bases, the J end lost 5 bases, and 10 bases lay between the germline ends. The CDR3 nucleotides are TGTGCCAGCAGCGTCTCAGGTTTCGAGACCCAGTACTTC. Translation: CASSVSGFETQYF.

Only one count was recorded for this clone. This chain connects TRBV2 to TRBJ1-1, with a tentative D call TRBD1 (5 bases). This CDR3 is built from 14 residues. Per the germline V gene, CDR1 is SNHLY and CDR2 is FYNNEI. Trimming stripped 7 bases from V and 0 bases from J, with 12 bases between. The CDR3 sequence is CASTLMGVNTEAFF. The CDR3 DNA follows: TGTGCCAGCACCTTGATGGGGGTGAACACTGAAGCTTTCTTT.

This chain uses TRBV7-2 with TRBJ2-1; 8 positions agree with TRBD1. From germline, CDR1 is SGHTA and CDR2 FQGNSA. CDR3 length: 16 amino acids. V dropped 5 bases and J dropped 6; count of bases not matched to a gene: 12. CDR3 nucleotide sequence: TGTGCCAGCAGCCCAGGGGGCAGGGGCCTTGCCAATGAGCAGTTCTTC. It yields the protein CASSPGGRGLANEQFF.

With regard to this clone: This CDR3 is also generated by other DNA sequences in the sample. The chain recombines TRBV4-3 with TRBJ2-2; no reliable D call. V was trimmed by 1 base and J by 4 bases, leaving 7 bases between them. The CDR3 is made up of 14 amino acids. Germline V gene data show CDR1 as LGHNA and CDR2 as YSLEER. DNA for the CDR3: TGCGCCAGCAGCCAAGCAGAGAGCACCGGGGAGCTGTTTTTT. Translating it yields CASSQAESTGELFF.

The CDR3 protein is CASRETVNQPQHF. In DNA, the CDR3 is TGTGCCAGCAGGGAAACAGTCAATCAGCCCCAGCATTTT. The V gene is TRBV28, the J gene TRBJ1-5; D call uncertain. The germline V gene has CDR1 MDHEN and CDR2 SYDVKM. CDR3 size: 13 residues. Trimming took 6 bases from V and 3 from J, leaving 9 bases between them.

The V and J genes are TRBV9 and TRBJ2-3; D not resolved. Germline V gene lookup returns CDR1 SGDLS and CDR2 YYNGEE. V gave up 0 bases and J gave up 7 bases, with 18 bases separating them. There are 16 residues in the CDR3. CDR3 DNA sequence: TGTGCCAGCAGCGTAGGAAATGATCCCGTTATTAATACGCAGTATTTT. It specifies CASSVGNDPVINTQYF. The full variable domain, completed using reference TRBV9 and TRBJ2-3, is DSGVTQTPKHLITATGQRVTLRCSPRSGDLSVYWYQQSLDQGLQFLIQYYNGEERAKGNILERFSAQQFPDLHSELNLSSLELGDSALYFCASSVGNDPVINTQYFGPGTRLTVL.

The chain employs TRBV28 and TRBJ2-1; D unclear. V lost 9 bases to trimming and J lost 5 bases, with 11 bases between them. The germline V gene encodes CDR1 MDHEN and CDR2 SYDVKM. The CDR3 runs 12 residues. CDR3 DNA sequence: TGTGCCAGTGGGCCCCTTGACAATGAGCAGTTCTTC. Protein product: CASGPLDNEQFF.

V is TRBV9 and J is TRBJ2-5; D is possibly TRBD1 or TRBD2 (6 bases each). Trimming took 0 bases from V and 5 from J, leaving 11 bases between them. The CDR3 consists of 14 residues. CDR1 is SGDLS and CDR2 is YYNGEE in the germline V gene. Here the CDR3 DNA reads TGTGCCAGCAGCGTAGAGGGGGGCGCGGAGACCCAGTACTTC. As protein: CASSVEGGAETQYF.

CDR3 bases: TGTGCCAGCAGTACCTACAGGGGCGACTATGGCTACACCTTC. Its translation is CASSTYRGDYGYTF. The rearrangement links TRBV28 to TRBJ1-2; 7 bases match TRBD1. This CDR3 contains 14 residues. Looked up from germline, CDR1 is MDHEN and CDR2 is SYDVKM. With 5 bases clipped from V and 3 bases from J, the junction kept 6 bases outside the gene matches.

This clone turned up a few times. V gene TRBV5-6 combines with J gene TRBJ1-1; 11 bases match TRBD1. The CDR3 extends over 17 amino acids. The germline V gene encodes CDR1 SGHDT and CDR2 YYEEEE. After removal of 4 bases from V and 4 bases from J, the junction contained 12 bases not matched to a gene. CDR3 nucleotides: TGTGCCAGCAGCCCGGTCGGACAGGGGGCACGGGGCACTGAAGCTTTCTTT. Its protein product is CASSPVGQGARGTEAFF.

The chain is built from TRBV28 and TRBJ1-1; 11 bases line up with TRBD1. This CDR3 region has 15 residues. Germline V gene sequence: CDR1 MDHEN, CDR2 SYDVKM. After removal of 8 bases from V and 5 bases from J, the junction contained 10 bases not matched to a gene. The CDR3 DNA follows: TGTGCCAGCTCATATTACGGGACAGGGGGGACTGAAGCTTTCTTT. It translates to CASSYYGTGGTEAFF.

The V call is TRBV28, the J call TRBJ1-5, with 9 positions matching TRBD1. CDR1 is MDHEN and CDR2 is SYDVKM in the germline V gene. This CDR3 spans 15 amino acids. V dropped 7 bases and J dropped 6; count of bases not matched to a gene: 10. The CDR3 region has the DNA TGTGCCAGCATGCCCAACAGGGGGCCGGGTCAGCCCCAGCATTTT. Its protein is CASMPNRGPGQPQHF.

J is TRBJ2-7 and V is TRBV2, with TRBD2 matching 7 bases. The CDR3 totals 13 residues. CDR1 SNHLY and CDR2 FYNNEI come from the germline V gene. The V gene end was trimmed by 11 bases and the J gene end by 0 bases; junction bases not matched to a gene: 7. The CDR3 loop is CAGASGFSYEQYF. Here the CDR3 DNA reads TGTGCCGGTGCTAGCGGTTTCTCCTACGAGCAGTACTTC.

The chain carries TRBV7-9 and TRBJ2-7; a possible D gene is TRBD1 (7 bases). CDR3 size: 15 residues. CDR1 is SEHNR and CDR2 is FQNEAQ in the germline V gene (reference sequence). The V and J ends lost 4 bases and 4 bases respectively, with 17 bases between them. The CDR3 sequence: CASSSGGTVRYEQYF. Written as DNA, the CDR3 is TGTGCCAGCAGCTCAGGGGGGACAGTGAGGTACGAGCAGTACTTC. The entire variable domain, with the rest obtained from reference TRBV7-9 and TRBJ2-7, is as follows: DTGVSQNPRHKITKRGQNVTFRCDPISEHNRLYWYRQTLGQGPEFLTYFQNEAQLEKSRLLSDRFSAERPKGSFSTLEIQRTEQGDSAMYLCASSSGGTVRYEQYFGPGTRLTVT.

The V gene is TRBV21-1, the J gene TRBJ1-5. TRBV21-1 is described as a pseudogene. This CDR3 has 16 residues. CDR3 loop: CASSPPLDFSNQPQHF. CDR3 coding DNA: TGTGCCAGCAGCCCCCCTTTGGACTTCTCCAATCAGCCCCAGCATTTT.

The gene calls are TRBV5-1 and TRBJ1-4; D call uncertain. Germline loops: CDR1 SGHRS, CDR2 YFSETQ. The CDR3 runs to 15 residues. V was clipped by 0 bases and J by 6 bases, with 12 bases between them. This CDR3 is CASSLDGGSHEKLFF. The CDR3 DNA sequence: TGCGCCAGCAGCTTGGACGGAGGAAGTCATGAAAAACTGTTTTTT.

The CDR3 DNA reads as TGTGCCAGCAGCTTGGCCGGACAGGGGGCGCGGGGCTACACCTTC. The encoded protein is CASSLAGQGARGYTF. The genes are TRBV5-4 and TRBJ1-2; 11 bases fit TRBD1. From germline, CDR1 is SGHNT and CDR2 YYREEE (reference sequence). Trimming removed 0 bases from V and 8 bases from J; junction bases left unmatched: 6. The CDR3 consists of 15 residues.

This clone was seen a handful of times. CDR3 nucleotide sequence: TGTGCCAGCAGCCCGGGACGACGCGGCTATGGCTACACCTTC. This codes for CASSPGRRGYGYTF. This chain uses TRBV6-5 with TRBJ1-2, with D possibly matching TRBD1 (5 bases). V was cut by 6 bases and J by 4 bases, with 15 bases left in between. CDR1 and CDR2 from the germline V gene are MNHEY and SVGAGI. The CDR3 contains 14 residues.

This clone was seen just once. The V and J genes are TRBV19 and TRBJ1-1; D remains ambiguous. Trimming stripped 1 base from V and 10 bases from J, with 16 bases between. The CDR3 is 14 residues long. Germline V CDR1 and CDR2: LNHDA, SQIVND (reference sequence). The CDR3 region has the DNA TGTGCCAGTAGTATAGGCAGGACGCGTGATCCAGCTTTCTTT. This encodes CASSIGRTRDPAFF.

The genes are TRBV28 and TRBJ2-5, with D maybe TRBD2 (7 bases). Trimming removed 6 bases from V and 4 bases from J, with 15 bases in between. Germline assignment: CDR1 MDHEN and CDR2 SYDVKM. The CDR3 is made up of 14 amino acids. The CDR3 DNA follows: TGTGCCAGCAGACTGGGGGGGGCTCTAGAGACCCAGTACTTC. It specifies CASRLGGALETQYF.

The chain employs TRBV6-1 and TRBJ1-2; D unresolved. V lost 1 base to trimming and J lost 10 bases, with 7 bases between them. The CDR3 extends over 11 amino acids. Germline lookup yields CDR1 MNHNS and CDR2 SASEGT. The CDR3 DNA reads TGTGCCAGCAGTGAAGTGGCAGCCTACACCTTC. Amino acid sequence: CASSEVAAYTF.

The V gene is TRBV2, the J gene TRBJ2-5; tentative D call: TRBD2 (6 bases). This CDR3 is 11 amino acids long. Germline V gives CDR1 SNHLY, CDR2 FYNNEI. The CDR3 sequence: CARGPGETQYF. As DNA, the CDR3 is TGTGCGCGGGGCCCGGGGGAGACCCAGTACTTC.

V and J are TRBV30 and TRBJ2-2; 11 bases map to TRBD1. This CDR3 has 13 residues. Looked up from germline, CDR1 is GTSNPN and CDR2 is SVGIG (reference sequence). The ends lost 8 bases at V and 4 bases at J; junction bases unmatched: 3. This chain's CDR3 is CARGTGGTGELFF. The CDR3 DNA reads TGTGCCCGCGGGACAGGGGGCACCGGGGAGCTGTTTTTT.

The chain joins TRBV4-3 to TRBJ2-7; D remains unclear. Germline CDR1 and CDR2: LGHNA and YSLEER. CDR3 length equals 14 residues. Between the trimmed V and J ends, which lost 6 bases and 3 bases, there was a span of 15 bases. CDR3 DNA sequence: TGCGCCAGCAGTCCCGGACCCAATGTCTACGAGCAGTACTTC. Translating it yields CASSPGPNVYEQYF.